Following are 3 T cell receptor beta chains from one sample sequenced in a study of blood T cell repertoires in COVID-19. Data came from immunoSEQ multiplex PCR; TCRdb stores just in-frame clones and leaves some out. The table has 250,000 or so clones, about 85% seen once. The sample taken for sequencing was PBMCs or T cells enriched from blood (not recorded which). Every receptor here comes from a woman aged 50 to 60 who had been exposed to COVID-19.

The table lists this clone with a count of one. This chain connects TRBV18 to TRBJ2-7, with 11 bases aligning to TRBD1. This CDR3 is built from 15 residues. CDR1 KGHSH and CDR2 LQKENI come from the germline V gene. Unmatched junction bases numbered 12, after V lost 4 bases and J lost 10 bases. The CDR3 DNA reads as TGTGCCAGCTCACGGGAGCTAGGGACAGGGGGACTACAGTACTTC. It codes for CASSRELGTGGLQYF.

The V call is TRBV19, the J call TRBJ2-2; TRBD1 agrees at 7 bases. Germline V gene lookup returns CDR1 LNHDA and CDR2 SQIVND (reference sequence). V shed 4 bases and J 4 bases; nucleotides not matched to a gene: 3. CDR3 length equals 14 residues. In DNA form, the CDR3 reads TGTGCCAGTAGTACCCGACAGGGCACCGGGGAGCTGTTTTTT. Protein: CASSTRQGTGELFF.

CDR3 DNA: TGTGCCAGCAGCCAAGTCTATATAGCCGACAGGGGCGAGAACACTGAAGCTTTCTTT. Protein product: CASSQVYIADRGENTEAFF. The chain couples TRBV3-1 (or the pseudogene TRBV3-2) to TRBJ1-1; 8 bases line up with TRBD1. The V segment lost 1 base and the J segment 1 base; nucleotides outside the gene matches: 14. CDR1 is LGHDT and CDR2 is YNNKEL in the germline V gene (reference sequence). The CDR3 sequence is 19 residues long.